This T cell receptor beta chain was observed in a study of shared clonotypes between healthy human individuals. CD8 cells classed as naive were CD45RO-negative and positively selected for CCR7, excluding terminally differentiated effector memory CD45RA+ cells. Clones were sequenced by immunoSEQ multiplex PCR, and TCRdb holds only the in-frame ones, with some missing. The sample records about 2,100,000 clones, about 93% being singletons. With regard to this clone: No antigen is known for it.

Overall study results and limits: What rarefaction showed was incomplete sorted-subset sequencing despite large depth. Sampling covered nothing but blood. Tissue TCR repertoires likely differ from those found in blood. Memory subsets generally showed lower estimated richness than naive subsets.

The specimen was naive CD8+ T cells from PBMCs. The clonotype originates from a young man in good health. Some clones in this sample may be carry-over from other donors' samples.

This CDR3 reads CASSSGTRATYNEQFF. DNA of the CDR3: TGTGCCAGCAGCTCCGGGACTAGGGCAACGTACAATGAGCAGTTCTTC. V and J are TRBV11-2 and TRBJ2-1, with 8 nucleotides matching TRBD2. Trimming cost V 4 bases and J 4 bases; bases outside gene matches: 9. The CDR3 totals 16 residues. Germline lookup yields CDR1 SGHAT and CDR2 FQNNGV.